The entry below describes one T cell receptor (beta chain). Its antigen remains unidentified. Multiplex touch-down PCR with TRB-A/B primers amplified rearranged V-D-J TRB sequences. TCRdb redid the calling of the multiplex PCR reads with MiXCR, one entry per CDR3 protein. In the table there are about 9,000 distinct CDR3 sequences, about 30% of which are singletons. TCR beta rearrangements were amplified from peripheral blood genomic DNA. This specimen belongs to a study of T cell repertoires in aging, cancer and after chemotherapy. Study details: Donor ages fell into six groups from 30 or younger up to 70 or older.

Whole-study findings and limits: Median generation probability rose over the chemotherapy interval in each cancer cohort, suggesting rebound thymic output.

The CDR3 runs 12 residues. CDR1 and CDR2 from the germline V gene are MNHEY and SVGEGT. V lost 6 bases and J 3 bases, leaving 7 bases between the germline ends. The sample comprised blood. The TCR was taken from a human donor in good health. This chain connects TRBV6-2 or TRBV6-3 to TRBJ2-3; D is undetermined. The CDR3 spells CASSSQTDTQYF. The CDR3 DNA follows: TGTGCCAGCAGCTCACAGACAGATACGCAGTATTTT.